These T cell receptor beta chains were read from a single sample in a study of cytomegalovirus exposure and HLA in healthy donors. Here immunoSEQ multiplex PCR was the method, and the copy in TCRdb shows in-frame clones only, minus some. The sample yields about 120,000 clones, roughly nine tenths seen once. The source material was PBMCs. The source is a young woman in good health and CMV-seronegative. The CDR3 runs from the conserved cysteine through the conserved F or W.

v_gene | CDR3aa
TRBV28 | CASSFPGTGDKPQHF
TRBV13 | CASSKPGLAATKEQYF
TRBV6-5 | CASSSDRRGYGYTF
TRBV2 | CASSEALRSQNYEQYF
TRBV7-9 | CASMLQGINEQFF
TRBV7-6 | CASSPRGSSTDTQYF
TRBV4-1 | CASSQAILRDRADGYTF
TRBV7-9 | CASSYNLAGSDTQYF
TRBV28 | CASSLYNPGQGEYF
TRBV6-4 | CASSDSVAGEKYF
TRBV19 | CASIQSGVAFF
TRBV5-8 | CASSLGAGRTYNEQFF
TRBV27 | CASSSTGGWTEAFF
TRBV15 | CATSSPTQGGETQYF
TRBV7-2 | CASSFRPSSGRGNEQFF
TRBV28 | CAGGSGEKLFF
TRBV6-1 | CASTGDLYGYTF
TRBV7-9 | CASSLGTRGSETQYF
TRBV7-2 | CASRHRGAGYSNQPQHF
TRBV15 | CATSPGTGSRNEQFF
TRBV5-1 | CASSVESGLPLHF
TRBV7-9 | CASSYRAGGKSDTQYF
TRBV28 | CASSLFKGNADYGYTF
TRBV14 | CASSRPGLGTDTQYF
TRBV30 | CAWSVGTAYNEQFF
TRBV6-5 | CASSLNRGLTEAFF
TRBV28 | CASSFPNRNQPQHF
TRBV9 | CASSVVGTSINEQFF
TRBV27 | CASSLDLGGEQYF
TRBV28 | CASFPGQGSYEQYF
TRBV18 | CASSPWDSYNEQFF
TRBV28 | CASRTNTEAFF
TRBV28 | CASSLDSPSYEQYF
TRBV7-6 | CASSPSMTGPLHF
TRBV7-2 | CASSLGAVHSNQPQHF
TRBV29-1 | CSVALVAGGETQYF
TRBV4-3 | CASSQVGTAATEAFF
TRBV19 | CASSMASGPYEQYF
TRBV28 | CASTTGGSTEQFF
TRBV5-6 | CASSLRGQAKNIQYF
TRBV25-1 | CASSEGAVGNTEAFF
TRBV18 | CASSRGERETQYF
TRBV10-1 | CASGRQGLGAFF
TRBV28 | CASRAGSSSYNEQFF
TRBV2 | CASSEQGAREKLFF
TRBV10-1 | CASSQDNSYEQYF
TRBV29-1 | CSVVPSGLETQYF
TRBV10-1 | CASSPTVPTNEKLFF
TRBV6-6 | CASFTAGTDTQYF